This T cell receptor beta chain was captured in a study of Ad26.COV2.S vaccination and SARS-CoV-2 variants. Clones were sequenced by immunoSEQ multiplex PCR, and TCRdb holds only the in-frame ones, with some missing. The table has about 430,000 clones, 75% to 95% seen once. Germline V gene data show CDR1 as MNHEY and CDR2 as SVGEGT. This CDR3 contains 19 residues. Germline trimming cut 2 bases from V and 2 bases from J; bases unmatched to any gene: 9. As to treatment: around 19 received Ad26.COV2.S at low or high dose, single or two shots; about 5 received placebo; per-sample allocation not given. On day 63 after the first injection, vaccine and placebo recipients gave samples. An Ad26 vector expressing Wuhan-strain SARS-CoV-2 spike constituted the vaccine.

The material was peripheral blood, obtained in a trial of Ad26.COV2.S vaccine versus placebo. The sequence was collected from a person aged 18-60 years who received the Ad26.COV2.S COVID-19 vaccine or a placebo. The V and J genes are TRBV6-2 or TRBV6-3 and TRBJ2-6; TRBD1 matches at 10 bases. The CDR3 DNA is TGTGCCAGCAGTTACCTGATGACAGGGGGCAATACTGGGGCCAACGTCCTGACTTTC. Translated: CASSYLMTGGNTGANVLTF.